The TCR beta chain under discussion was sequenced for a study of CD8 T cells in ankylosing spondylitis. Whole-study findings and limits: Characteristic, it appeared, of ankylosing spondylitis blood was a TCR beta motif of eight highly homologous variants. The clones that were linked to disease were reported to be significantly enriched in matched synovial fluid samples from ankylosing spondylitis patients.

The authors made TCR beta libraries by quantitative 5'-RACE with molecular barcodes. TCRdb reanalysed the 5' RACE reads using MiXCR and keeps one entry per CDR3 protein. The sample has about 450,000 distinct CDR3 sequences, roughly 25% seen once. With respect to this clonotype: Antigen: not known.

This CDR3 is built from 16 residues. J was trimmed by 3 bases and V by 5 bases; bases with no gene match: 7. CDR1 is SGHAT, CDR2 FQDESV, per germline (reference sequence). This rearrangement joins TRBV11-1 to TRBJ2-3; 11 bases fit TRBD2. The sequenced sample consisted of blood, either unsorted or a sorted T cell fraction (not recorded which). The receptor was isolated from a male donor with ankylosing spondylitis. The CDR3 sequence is CASSDPSGRWTDTQYF. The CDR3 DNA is TGTGCCAGCAGCGACCCTAGCGGGAGGTGGACAGATACGCAGTATTTT. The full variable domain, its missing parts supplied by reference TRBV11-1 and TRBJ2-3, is EAEVAQSPRYKITEKSQAVAFWCDPISGHATLYWYRQILGQGPELLVQFQDESVVDDSQLPKDRFSAERLKGVDSTLKIQPAELGDSAMYLCASSDPSGRWTDTQYFGPGTRLTVL.